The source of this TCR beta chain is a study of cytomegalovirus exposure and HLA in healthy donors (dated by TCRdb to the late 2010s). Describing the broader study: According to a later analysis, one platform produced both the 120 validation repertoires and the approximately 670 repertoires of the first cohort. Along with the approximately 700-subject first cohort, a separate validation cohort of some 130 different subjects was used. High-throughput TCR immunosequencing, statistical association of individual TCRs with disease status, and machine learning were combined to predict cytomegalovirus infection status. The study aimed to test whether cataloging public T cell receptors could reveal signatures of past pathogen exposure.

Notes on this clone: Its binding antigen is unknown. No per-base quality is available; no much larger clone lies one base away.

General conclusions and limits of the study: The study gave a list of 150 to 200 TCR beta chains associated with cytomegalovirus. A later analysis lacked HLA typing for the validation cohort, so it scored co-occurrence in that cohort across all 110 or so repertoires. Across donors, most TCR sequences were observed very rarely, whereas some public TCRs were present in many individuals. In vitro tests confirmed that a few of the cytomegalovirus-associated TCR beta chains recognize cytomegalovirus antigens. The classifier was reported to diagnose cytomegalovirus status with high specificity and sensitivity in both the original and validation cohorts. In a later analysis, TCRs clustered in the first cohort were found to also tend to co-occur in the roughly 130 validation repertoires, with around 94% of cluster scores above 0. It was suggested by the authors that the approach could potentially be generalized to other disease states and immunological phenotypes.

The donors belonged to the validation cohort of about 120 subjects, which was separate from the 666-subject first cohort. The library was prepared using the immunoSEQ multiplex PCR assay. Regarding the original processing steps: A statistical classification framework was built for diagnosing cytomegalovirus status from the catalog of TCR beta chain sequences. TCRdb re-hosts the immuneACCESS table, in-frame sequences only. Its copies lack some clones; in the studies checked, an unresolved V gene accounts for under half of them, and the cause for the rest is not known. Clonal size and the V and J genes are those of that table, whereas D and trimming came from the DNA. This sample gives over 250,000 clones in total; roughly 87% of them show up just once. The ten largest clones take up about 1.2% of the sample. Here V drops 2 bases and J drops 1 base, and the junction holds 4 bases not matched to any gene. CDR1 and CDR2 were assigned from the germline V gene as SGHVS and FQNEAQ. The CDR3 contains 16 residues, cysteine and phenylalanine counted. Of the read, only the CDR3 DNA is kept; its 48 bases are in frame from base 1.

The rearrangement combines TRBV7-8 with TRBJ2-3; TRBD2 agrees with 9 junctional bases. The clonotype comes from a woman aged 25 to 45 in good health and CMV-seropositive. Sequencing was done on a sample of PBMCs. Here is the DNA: TGTGCCAGCAGCTTATTAGCGGGAGAGGGCACAGATACGCAGTATTTT. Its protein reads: CASSLLAGEGTDTQYF.